This T cell receptor beta chain is drawn from a study of blood T cell repertoires in COVID-19. Study background: Sites in the United States, Italy and Spain provided acute and convalescent COVID-19 samples.

Per germline, CDR1 PRHDT and CDR2 FYEKMQ (reference sequence). Unmatched junction bases numbered 7, after V lost 5 bases and J lost 8 bases. This CDR3 is 13 amino acids long. Source study methods: Estimation of nucleated cell counts was performed using reference gene primer amplification. TCRdb's copy holds only in-frame clones and misses some; the assay was immunoSEQ multiplex PCR. V, J and clone size derive from that table, while D and trimming were established from the DNA sequence. The profile covers 200,000 to 250,000 clones, with 85% appearing a single time and around 0.89% taken by the ten largest.

This receptor was identified in a man aged 40-49 years with acute or convalescent COVID-19. The rearrangement uses TRBV13 and TRBJ1-2, with 8 bases aligning to TRBD1. The sample comprised peripheral blood. The CDR3 DNA follows: TGTGCCAGCAGCCCAGGGGGCCGTGAGGGCTACACCTTC. It encodes CASSPGGREGYTF.